This entry is about one T cell receptor (beta chain). Its antigen is currently unknown. The record originates from a study of circulating and synovial CD4+ cells in juvenile arthritis. Findings and limits, study-wide: Bulk blood CD4 repertoires were more diverse than these. The pathogenic-like versus bulk T cell difference escaped Vbeta family analysis. These blood cells shared more CDR3 sequences with synovium than bulk blood.

Generated by immunoSEQ multiplex PCR, the TCRdb table keeps only in-frame clones and is missing some. The sample records about 36,000 clones, over 85% being singletons. CDR1 and CDR2 (germline): ENHRY, SYGVKD. With 1 base clipped from V and 4 bases from J, the junction kept 4 bases outside the gene matches. CDR3 length: 15 residues. V and J are TRBV10-3 and TRBJ2-3, with 8 bases matching TRBD1. Sequenced input: CD4+ T cells from blood. The sequence came from a human donor with juvenile idiopathic arthritis. CDR3 in DNA: TGTGCCATCAGTGAGTACAGGGGGGAGGCAGATACGCAGTATTTT. Translation: CAISEYRGEADTQYF.